The sequence of this TCR beta chain was determined in a study of cytomegalovirus exposure and HLA in healthy donors (dated by TCRdb to the late 2010s). Study-level background: According to a later analysis, one platform produced both the 120 validation repertoires and the 666 repertoires of the first cohort. The study aimed to test whether signatures of past pathogen exposure could be identified by cataloging public T cell receptors. Besides the first cohort of 550 to 750 subjects, a separate validation cohort made up of 95 to 150 different subjects was used. To predict cytomegalovirus infection status, the study combined high-throughput TCR immunosequencing, statistical association of individual TCRs with disease status, and machine learning. The paper as a whole reports these results and caveats: Of the cluster scores, 85% to 95% were above 0 in a later analysis, which found that TCRs clustered in the first cohort also tended to co-occur in the 110 or so validation repertoires. The authors suggested that the approach could potentially be extended to other disease states and immunological phenotypes. All 120 repertoires were used to score co-occurrence in the validation cohort in a later analysis, because that analysis had no HLA typing for the cohort. While some public TCRs were present in many individuals, most TCR sequences turned up only very rarely across donors. In the study, about 150 TCR beta chains were listed as associated with cytomegalovirus. Three of the identified cytomegalovirus-associated TCR beta chains were confirmed in vitro to be specific for cytomegalovirus antigens. The classifier was reported to diagnose cytomegalovirus status with high specificity and sensitivity in both the original and validation cohorts.

Donors formed part of the validation cohort, which comprised 120 or so subjects and was distinct from the first cohort of under 850 subjects. Notes on this clone: Its cognate antigen has yet to be identified. Base qualities are missing; no much larger clone stands one base away.

The library was prepared using the immunoSEQ multiplex PCR assay. Concerning the study's data processing: To diagnose cytomegalovirus status from the catalog of TCR beta chain sequences, a statistical classification framework was built. TCRdb took over this immuneACCESS table, retaining in-frame rearrangements with V and J assigned. Such tables are incomplete; in checked studies, under half of the missing clones stem from an unresolved V gene, and the remainder is unexplained. D and trimming were read from the DNA, whereas the V and J calls and clone size are those reported in that table. Within this sample are about 160,000 clones, with around 89% of them counted one time only. The ten largest clones take up around 3% of the sample. This receptor was obtained from a man aged 18 to 35 in good health and CMV-seronegative. The sequencing sample was made of PBMCs.

The bases read TGTGCTAGTGGGTTCGGTGGGACTAGCGGAGGCGGCAATGAGCAGTTCTTC. Its product reads: CASGFGGTSGGGNEQFF. Here the chain combines TRBV12-5 and TRBJ2-1, with 11 bases in between that match TRBD2. Germline trimming amounts to 6 bases on V and 6 bases on J, with 13 as the count of junction bases outside the gene matches. The CDR3 has 17 amino acids, counting the end cysteine and phenylalanine. Of the read, only the CDR3 DNA is kept; its 51 bases are in frame from base 1. The germline V gene gives CDR1 as LGHNT and CDR2 as FRNRAP.